This entry lists 8 T cell receptor beta chains sequenced from one sample in a study of cytomegalovirus exposure and HLA in healthy donors. PCR used 60 Vbeta primers and 13 Jbeta primers. Assay: immunoSEQ multiplex PCR; the TCRdb copy retains only in-frame clones and omits some. The data hold 200,000 or so clones, with about three quarters observed a single time. The sample was PBMCs. All receptors come from a man in his forties in good health and CMV-seronegative.

The chain has TRBV6-1 and TRBJ2-1, with 7 bases identical to TRBD1. V trimming: 3 bases; J trimming: 6 bases; junction bases outside the gene matches: 11. Germline loops: CDR1 MNHNS, CDR2 SASEGT. The CDR3 runs to 16 residues. The CDR3 sequence: CASSDTGQSFGNEQFF. The CDR3 bases are TGTGCCAGCAGTGATACGGGACAGTCATTTGGCAATGAGCAGTTCTTC.

The rearrangement joins TRBV5-4 to TRBJ2-7, with D perhaps TRBD1 (5 bases). Germline V gene lookup returns CDR1 SGHNT and CDR2 YYREEE (reference sequence). Between the trimmed V and J ends, which lost 1 base and 3 bases, there was a span of 11 bases. This CDR3 has 14 residues. The CDR3 coding sequence is TGTGCCAGCAGCTTGAGGCAGGGCTTCTACGAGCAGTACTTC. This encodes CASSLRQGFYEQYF. Supplemented by reference TRBV5-4 and TRBJ2-7, the full variable domain reads ETGVTQSPTHLIKTRGQQVTLRCSSQSGHNTVSWYQQALGQGPQFIFQYYREEENGRGNFPPRFSGLQFPNYSSELNVNALELDDSALYLCASSLRQGFYEQYFGPGTRLTVT.

V and J are TRBV19 and TRBJ1-2; D possibly corresponds to TRBD1 (6 bases). Trimming took 7 bases from V and 0 from J, leaving 9 bases between them. The germline CDR1 and CDR2 sequences are LNHDA and SQIVND (reference sequence). The CDR3 consists of 13 residues. The CDR3 nucleotides are TGTGCCAGTATTGGACAGACTAACTATGGCTACACCTTC. Its translation is CASIGQTNYGYTF.

This clone was seen only a few times. The J gene is TRBJ2-7, the V gene TRBV2; D not certain. V shed 8 bases and J shed 6 bases, with 11 bases lying between them. Germline V gene sequence: CDR1 SNHLY, CDR2 FYNNEI. The CDR3 length is 11 residues. For the CDR3, the DNA is TGTGCCAGCCGGCGGTTCTCCGAGCAGTACTTC. Amino acid sequence: CASRRFSEQYF.

Remarks on this clone: An end of the junction does not agree with germline; a read error may underlie this. The V and J genes are TRBV7-9 and TRBJ1-5, with D perhaps TRBD1 (6 bases). The CDR3 is made up of 13 amino acids. The germline CDR1 and CDR2 sequences are SEHNR and FQNEAQ (reference sequence). In nucleotides, the CDR3 is TGTTCCAGCAGCTTGGGGGCGGATCAGCCCCAGCATTTT. As protein: CSSSLGADQPQHF.

In the case of this clone: At the DNA level, this CDR3 is encoded by other sequences in the same sample as well. V gene TRBV5-1 combines with J gene TRBJ2-7; tentative D call: TRBD2 (6 bases). V dropped 0 bases and J dropped 0 bases, with 10 bases sitting between them. The CDR3 is made up of 15 amino acids. Per germline, CDR1 SGHRS and CDR2 YFSETQ. The CDR3: CASSLGGTASYEQYF. Written as DNA, the CDR3 is TGCGCCAGCAGCTTGGGTGGGACTGCCTCCTACGAGCAGTACTTC. Complete variable domain (other parts from reference TRBV5-1 and TRBJ2-7): KAGVTQTPRYLIKTRGQQVTLSCSPISGHRSVSWYQQTPGQGLQFLFEYFSETQRNKGNFPGRFSGRQFSNSRSEMNVSTLELGDSALYLCASSLGGTASYEQYFGPGTRLTVT.

This chain joins TRBV7-2 and TRBJ1-5, with D unresolved. Deletions cut 1 base from V and 3 bases from J, with 7 bases between. The germline CDR1 and CDR2 sequences are SGHTA and FQGNSA. The CDR3 totals 14 residues. CDR3 in amino acids: CASSLVLANQPQHF. The DNA for the CDR3 is TGTGCCAGCAGCTTAGTTCTGGCCAATCAGCCCCAGCATTTT.

This clone was counted only a few times. The rearrangement uses TRBV7-9 and TRBJ1-1, with D possibly TRBD1 on 5 matching bases. The CDR3 totals 14 residues. The V end lost 2 bases, the J end lost 4 bases, and 11 bases lay between the germline ends. Looked up from germline, CDR1 is SEHNR and CDR2 is FQNEAQ (reference sequence). CDR3 loop: CASSLLGGATEAFF. DNA of the CDR3: TGTGCCAGCAGCTTACTAGGTGGGGCCACTGAAGCTTTCTTT.